The text below deals with one T cell receptor beta chain. The germline V gene has CDR1 LGHDT and CDR2 YNNKEL (reference sequence). Trimming removed 1 base from V and 5 bases from J, with 9 bases in between. The CDR3 is made up of 13 amino acids. Amplification targeted the TCR beta CDR3 regions, with RNA transcripts as the source material. Second-round multiplex PCR came after a first-round RT-PCR that employed HTBI primers. TCRdb analysed the multiplex PCR reads with MiXCR anew, one entry per CDR3 protein. The profile shows 580,000 or so distinct CDR3 sequences, 35% to 40% of them singletons. This record comes from a study of Graves' ophthalmopathy and Graves' hyperthyroidism.

The sample consisted of peripheral blood or thyroid tissue (not recorded which). This chain joins TRBV3-1 and TRBJ2-7, with D perhaps matching TRBD2 (6 bases). The TCR was taken from an adult man with Graves' hyperthyroidism. CDR3 amino acids: CASSQGGEDEQYF. The CDR3, as DNA: TGTGCCAGCAGCCAAGGAGGGGAGGACGAGCAGTACTTC.